The 13 T cell receptor beta chains below were found in one sample sequenced in a study of blood T cell repertoires in COVID-19. Here immunoSEQ multiplex PCR was the method, and the copy in TCRdb shows in-frame clones only, minus some. The top ten clones hold about 6% of a sample with about 200,000 clones, about nine tenths of them seen once. The sequenced material came from peripheral blood. These receptors originate from a man older than 75 with acute or convalescent COVID-19.

The chain couples TRBV19 to TRBJ2-3; 7 bases line up with TRBD2. The CDR3 has 16 residues. Germline V gives CDR1 LNHDA, CDR2 SQIVND (reference sequence). V gave up 3 bases and J gave up 0 bases; unmatched junction bases: 6. Here the CDR3 DNA reads TGTGCCAGTAGTATCAGACTAGCAGCTAGCACAGATACGCAGTATTTT. Protein: CASSIRLAASTDTQYF.

The gene calls are TRBV19 and TRBJ2-4; perhaps TRBD2 as D (6 bases). V was shortened by 6 bases and J by 0 bases, with 18 bases between the two germline ends. The CDR3 is made up of 17 amino acids. CDR1 and CDR2 (germline): LNHDA, SQIVND (reference sequence). CDR3 in amino acids: CASRAGPGLLAKNIQYF. The CDR3 bases are TGTGCCAGTAGGGCGGGGCCCGGCCTTCTAGCCAAAAACATTCAGTACTTC. Full variable domain (missing parts from reference TRBV19 and TRBJ2-4): DGGITQSPKYLFRKEGQNVTLSCEQNLNHDAMYWYRQDPGQGLRLIYYSQIVNDFQKGDIAEGYSVSREKKESFPLTVTSAQKNPTAFYLCASRAGPGLLAKNIQYFGAGTRLSVL.

The chain uses TRBV28 and TRBJ1-2; 10 nucleotides agree with TRBD1. V lost 2 bases to trimming and J lost 3 bases; unmatched junction nucleotides: 0. The CDR3 covers 14 residues. Germline assignment: CDR1 MDHEN and CDR2 SYDVKM. CDR3 DNA: TGTGCCAGCAGTTTAGGGACAGGGGACTATGGCTACACCTTC. Translation gives CASSLGTGDYGYTF.

This clone was seen a handful of times. The V and J genes are TRBV5-4 and TRBJ2-2, with 8 bases lining up with TRBD2. V shed 9 bases, J shed 4 bases, and the junction held 2 bases outside the gene matches. Looked up from germline, CDR1 is SGHNT and CDR2 is YYREEE (reference sequence). The CDR3 consists of 12 residues. CDR3 sequence reads: CATTSGTGELFF. CDR3 nucleotides: TGTGCCACTACTAGCGGCACCGGGGAGCTGTTTTTT.

The table lists this clone with a count of one. The gene calls are TRBV7-9 and TRBJ2-1; 10 positions agree with TRBD2. Germline CDR1 is SEHNR and CDR2 is FQNEAQ (reference sequence). Trimming took 7 bases from V and 7 from J; bases not matched to a gene: 10. The CDR3 length is 15 residues. The DNA for the CDR3 is TGTGCCAGCAACCCTCGGACTAGCGGTGGGAATGAGCAGTTCTTC. Translating it yields CASNPRTSGGNEQFF. Variable domain in full (rest from reference TRBV7-9 and TRBJ2-1): DTGVSQNPRHKITKRGQNVTFRCDPISEHNRLYWYRQTLGQGPEFLTYFQNEAQLEKSRLLSDRFSAERPKGSFSTLEIQRTEQGDSAMYLCASNPRTSGGNEQFFGPGTRLTVL.

The genes are TRBV6-5 and TRBJ2-7; 8 bases line up with TRBD2. Germline CDR1 and CDR2: MNHEY and SVGAGI. CDR3 length: 13 amino acids. V lost 8 bases and J lost 3; bases outside the gene matches: 6. The CDR3 DNA is TGTGCCAGCGGGCCAACTAGCGGCTACGAGCAGTACGTC. It yields the protein CASGPTSGYEQYV.

The chain joins TRBV30 to TRBJ1-2; D may be TRBD1 (5 bases). Trimming took 1 base from V and 4 from J, leaving 10 bases between them. Looked up from germline, CDR1 is GTSNPN and CDR2 is SVGIG (reference sequence). The CDR3 length is 13 residues. In DNA, the CDR3 is TGTGCCTGGAGTGATCTAGGGGCCTATGGCTACACCTTC. Amino acid sequence: CAWSDLGAYGYTF.

V gene TRBV12-5 combines with J gene TRBJ2-3; 7 nucleotides line up with TRBD2. The trim removed 8 bases at V and 1 base at J, leaving 6 bases unmatched. This CDR3 contains 14 residues. Germline-derived CDR1 and CDR2 are LGHNT and FRNRAP. As DNA, the CDR3 is TGTGCTAGTACGAGCGGGACGGGCACAGATACGCAGTATTTT. It is translated as CASTSGTGTDTQYF.

The chain combines TRBV3-1 (or the pseudogene TRBV3-2) with TRBJ2-2, with D perhaps TRBD2 (5 bases). This CDR3 has 16 amino acids. V gave up 0 bases and J gave up 4 bases, with 12 bases separating them. Germline lookup yields CDR1 LGHDT and CDR2 YNNKEL (reference sequence). CDR3 in DNA: TGTGCCAGCAGCCAAGATTTGGACTTAACCACCGGGGAGCTGTTTTTT. Residues: CASSQDLDLTTGELFF.

A few counts support this clone. The chain couples TRBV7-9 to TRBJ2-5; 7 nucleotides match TRBD1. With 5 bases clipped from V and 1 base from J, the junction kept 4 bases outside the gene matches. This CDR3 region has 14 residues. The germline V gene has CDR1 SEHNR and CDR2 FQNEAQ (reference sequence). CDR3: CASSVKGAQETQYF. The CDR3 DNA is TGTGCCAGCAGCGTAAAGGGGGCCCAAGAGACCCAGTACTTC.

The V and J genes are TRBV18 and TRBJ2-1; 8 bases agree with TRBD2. V lost 4 bases and J lost 2; bases outside the gene matches: 7. The CDR3 contains 16 residues. The V gene's germline CDR1 is KGHSH and CDR2 LQKENI. CDR3 in DNA: TGTGCCAGCTCACAAGTAGCGGGACCCGCCTACAATGAGCAGTTCTTC. Amino acids: CASSQVAGPAYNEQFF.

J is TRBJ1-4 and V is TRBV19; D may be TRBD1 (5 bases). The CDR3 runs to 14 residues. From germline, CDR1 is LNHDA and CDR2 SQIVND (reference sequence). Trimming stripped 8 bases from V and 8 bases from J, with 18 bases between. The CDR3 reads CASSQGQGAEKLFF. Written as DNA, the CDR3 is TGTGCCAGTTCCCAAGGGCAGGGTGCCGAAAAACTGTTTTTT.

This chain uses TRBV4-1 with TRBJ2-1, with D perhaps TRBD1 (6 bases). Germline V gives CDR1 MGHRA, CDR2 YSYEKL. Trimming shortened V by 0 bases and J by 4 bases, and 13 bases separated the two germline ends. The CDR3 contains 16 residues. Here the CDR3 DNA reads TGCGCCAGCAGCCAAGACCGGGACATACTATACAATGAGCAGTTCTTC. As protein: CASSQDRDILYNEQFF.